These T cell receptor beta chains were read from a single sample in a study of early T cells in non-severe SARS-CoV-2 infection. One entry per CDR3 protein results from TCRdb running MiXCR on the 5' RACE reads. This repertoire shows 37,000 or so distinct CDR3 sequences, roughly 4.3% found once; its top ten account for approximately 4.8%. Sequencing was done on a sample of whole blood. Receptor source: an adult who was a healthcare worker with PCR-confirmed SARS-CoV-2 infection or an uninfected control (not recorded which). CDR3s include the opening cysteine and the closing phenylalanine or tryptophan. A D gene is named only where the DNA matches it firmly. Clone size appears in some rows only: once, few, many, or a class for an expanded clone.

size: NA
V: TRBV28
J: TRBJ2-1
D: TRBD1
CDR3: CASSARDRGLLDEQFF
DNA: TGTGCCAGCAGTGCCCGGGACAGGGGCCTCTTAGATGAGCAGTTCTTC

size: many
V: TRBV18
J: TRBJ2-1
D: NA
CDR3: CASSPLSSLGYNEQFF
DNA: TGTGCCAGCTCACCACTATCCAGTCTGGGGTACAATGAGCAGTTCTTC

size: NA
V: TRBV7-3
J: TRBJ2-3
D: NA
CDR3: CASSLKRGDTQYF
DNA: TGTGCCAGCAGCTTAAAGCGAGGAGATACGCAGTATTTT

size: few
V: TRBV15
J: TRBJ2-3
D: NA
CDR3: CATSRGGADTQYF
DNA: TGTGCCACCAGCAGAGGGGGTGCAGATACGCAGTATTTT

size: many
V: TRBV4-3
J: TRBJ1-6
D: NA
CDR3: CASSLTGNSPLHF
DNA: TGCGCCAGCAGCCTAACAGGAAATTCACCCCTCCACTTT

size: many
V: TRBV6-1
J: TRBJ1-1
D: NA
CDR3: CASSVWGNDAEAFF
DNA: TGTGCCAGCAGTGTATGGGGCAATGACGCTGAAGCTTTCTTT

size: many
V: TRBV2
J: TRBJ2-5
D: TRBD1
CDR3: CASRGTALSLGKTQYF
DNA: TGTGCCAGCAGAGGGACAGCCTTGAGTCTAGGGAAGACCCAGTACTTC

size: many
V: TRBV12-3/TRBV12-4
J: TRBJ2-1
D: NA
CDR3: CASSLNLDGNEQFF
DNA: TGTGCCAGCAGTTTAAATTTGGACGGCAATGAGCAGTTCTTC

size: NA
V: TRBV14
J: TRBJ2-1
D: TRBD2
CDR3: CASSQDWESLAGLYNEQFF
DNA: TGTGCCAGCAGCCAAGATTGGGAGTCACTAGCGGGATTGTACAATGAGCAGTTCTTC

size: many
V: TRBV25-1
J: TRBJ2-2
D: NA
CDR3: CASSEYGAGTAGELFF
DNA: TGTGCCAGCAGTGAATATGGGGCGGGAACGGCCGGGGAGCTGTTTTTT

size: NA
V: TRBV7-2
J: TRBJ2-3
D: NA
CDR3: CASSTLTDTQYF
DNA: TGTGCCAGCAGCACCCTCACAGATACGCAGTATTTT

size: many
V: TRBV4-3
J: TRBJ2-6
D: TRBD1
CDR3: CASSQDGTAFSGANVLTF
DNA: TGCGCCAGCAGCCAAGATGGGACAGCCTTCTCTGGGGCCAACGTCCTGACTTTC

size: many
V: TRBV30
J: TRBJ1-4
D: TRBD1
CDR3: CACYPGQGFDNEKLFF
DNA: TGTGCCTGCTACCCGGGACAGGGGTTTGATAATGAAAAACTGTTTTTT

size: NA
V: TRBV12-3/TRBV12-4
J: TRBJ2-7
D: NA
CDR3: CASSLRQFYEQYF
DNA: TGTGCCAGCAGTTTAAGACAGTTCTACGAGCAGTACTTC

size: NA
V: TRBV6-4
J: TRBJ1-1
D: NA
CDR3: CASSRNRDTEAFF
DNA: TGTGCCAGCAGTCGCAACAGGGACACTGAAGCTTTCTTT

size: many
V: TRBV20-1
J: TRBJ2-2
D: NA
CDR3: CSATSGQHTGELFF
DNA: TGCAGTGCAACGAGCGGCCAGCACACCGGGGAGCTGTTTTTT

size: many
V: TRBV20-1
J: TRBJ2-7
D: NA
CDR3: CSADKGGLSYEQYF
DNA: TGCAGTGCCGATAAGGGGGGCCTCTCCTACGAGCAGTACTTC

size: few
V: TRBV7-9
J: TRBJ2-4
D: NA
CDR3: CASSPQILAKNIQYF
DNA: TGTGCCAGCAGCCCACAGATCCTAGCCAAAAACATTCAGTACTTC

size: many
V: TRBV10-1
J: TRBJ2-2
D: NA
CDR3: CASNRTFNTGELFF
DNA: TGCGCCAGCAACAGGACATTCAACACCGGGGAGCTGTTTTTT

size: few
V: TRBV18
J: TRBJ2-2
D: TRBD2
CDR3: CASSPLTSATGELFF
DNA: TGTGCCAGCTCACCGCTGACTAGCGCGACCGGGGAGCTGTTTTTT

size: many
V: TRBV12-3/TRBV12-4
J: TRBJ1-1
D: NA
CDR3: CASSFLGYTEAFF
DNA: TGTGCCAGCAGTTTCCTGGGGTATACTGAAGCTTTCTTT

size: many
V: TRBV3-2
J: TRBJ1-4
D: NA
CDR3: CASSEARTETSTNEKLFF
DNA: TGTGCCAGCAGCGAAGCCAGGACAGAAACTTCAACTAATGAAAAACTGTTTTTT